This TCR beta chain was captured by sequencing in a study of early T cells in non-severe SARS-CoV-2 infection. Looking at the study overall: RNA in bulk from unsorted whole blood was sequenced, and chains were unpaired.

Study-wide points: VDJdb matching skewed toward anti-spike CD8 responses, missing private and CD4 specificities.

This clonotype was recorded a few times. What it binds is unknown. The protocol attached unique molecular identifiers to individual cDNA molecules. TCRdb redid the calling of the 5' RACE reads with MiXCR, one entry per CDR3 protein. Among fewer than 65,000 distinct CDR3 sequences, less than 9.5% were seen once, and the ten largest hold more than 3%. There are 16 residues in the CDR3. Germline CDR1 SGDLS, CDR2 YYNGEE. V was clipped by 3 bases and J by 0 bases, with 10 bases between them. The TCR originated in an adult who was a healthcare worker with PCR-confirmed SARS-CoV-2 infection or an uninfected control (not recorded which). This sequence joins TRBV9 and TRBJ2-6; D is undetermined. Sample: whole blood, taken at baseline. CDR3 sequence (DNA): TGTGCCAGCAGCGCTCGACACTTCTCTGGGGCCAACGTCCTGACTTTC. This translates into CASSARHFSGANVLTF.